This T cell receptor beta chain was recovered during a study of T cell repertoires in cytomegalovirus infection. The germline gives CDR1 MNHNY, CDR2 SVGAGI (reference sequence). This CDR3 has 15 amino acids. J lost 1 base, V lost 11 bases, and 10 bases had no gene match. One entry per CDR3 protein results from TCRdb running MiXCR on the reads. The sample yields about 240,000 distinct CDR3 sequences, 6.5% seen once. This clonotype was seen many times. Input material: PBMCs. The rearrangement joins TRBV6-6 to TRBJ2-3; 9 positions agree with TRBD2. The source of this sequence is a human donor in good health (CMV status not recorded). Some clones in this sample may be carry-over from other donors' samples. CDR3 bases: TGTGCCGGACGCGGCCAGCGGGGGGGCACAGATACGCAGTATTTT. Its translation: CAGRGQRGGTDTQYF.